The rows below give T cell receptor beta chains drawn from one sample of a study of cytomegalovirus exposure and HLA in healthy donors. Assay used: immunoSEQ multiplex PCR; TCRdb lists only in-frame clones, some missing. The sample consists of about 160,000 clones, around 77% of them appearing once. The sequenced material came from PBMCs. These receptor sequences come from a man aged 25 to 40 in good health and CMV-seropositive. Both conserved end residues are part of each CDR3. Part of the rows lack a size; the others show once, few, many or a class for expanded clones.

clone size | V gene | CDR3 protein
. | TRBV4-2 | CASSQGLAQGTYGYTF
. | TRBV5-1 | CASSFGQGNEKLFF
. | TRBV6-6 | CASTKEASGWNSPLHF
many | TRBV6-1 | CASSEIGGAQPQHF
few | TRBV4-1 | CASSRGLAGDTDTQYF
. | TRBV11-2 | CASSSTREQFF
. | TRBV4-3 | CASSQERWKLVSGEQYF
. | TRBV9 | CASSNPGNTIYF
. | TRBV30 | CAWSVSATSGGAGEQFF
. | TRBV28 | CASSLSRDNVGEKLFF
once | TRBV7-9 | CASSLRYSGGVRTDTQYF
. | TRBV5-1 | CASSTGLAGQETQYF
. | TRBV9 | CASSPQANTEAFF
. | TRBV11-2 | CASSQQGNPTDTQYF
. | TRBV30 | CAWRPALLPGKRNTEAFF
. | TRBV25-1 | CASSVTGGQEAYNEQFF
. | TRBV5-1 | CASSIGRGYSPLHF
few | TRBV5-1 | CASSPAGTGFQETQYF
. | TRBV6-1 | CASSLREGGPQPQHF
. | TRBV2 | CASSEDRGGFHTIYF
. | TRBV7-9 | CASSSQGTYEQYF
. | TRBV7-9 | CASTGDSYEQYF
few | TRBV27 | CASSLFGRDTEAFF
. | TRBV23-1 | CASSHAGLAGPTTAKNIQYF
. | TRBV5-8 | CASSSGLAGAFQETQYF
. | TRBV7-6 | CASSPLGEDGYTF
few | TRBV6-5 | CASSYTRTGGGYGYTF
. | TRBV18 | CASSETGLDTEAFF
few | TRBV4-1 | CASSLGLAGEWEQYF
. | TRBV30 | CAWSVQGTPNHYEQYF
. | TRBV27 | CASSRQGYSYEQYF
. | TRBV2 | CASSEALLAGGSKQFF
. | TRBV14 | CASSQGWLAGTDTQYF
. | TRBV19 | CASTASIRGGTDTQYF
. | TRBV27 | CASSVGDEQYF
. | TRBV5-6 | CASSPGQGLYTDTQYF
. | TRBV6-5 | CASSARDNEKLFF
. | TRBV10-3 | CALSPDRGNTEAFF
few | TRBV5-1 | CASSFSEDTEAFF
once | TRBV25-1 | CASSGSGGGSTDTQYF
. | TRBV7-9 | CASSLGGGVEQYF
. | TRBV9 | CASSVAPGGQTPYEQYF
. | TRBV5-4 | CASSSRTSGGAGSGGELFF
. | TRBV19 | CASSHGRGPYQETQYF
. | TRBV7-2 | CASSTGGNTEAFF
. | TRBV27 | CASSQRGYEQYF